This T cell receptor (beta chain) appears in the sequencing data of a study of cytomegalovirus exposure and HLA in healthy donors. PCR primers comprised 60 Vbeta and 13 Jbeta primers. The data were produced by immunoSEQ multiplex PCR, yet TCRdb's version contains in-frame clones alone and is incomplete. This sample has 150,000 or so clones, with roughly 77% found just once. This clone was recorded only once. This CDR3 is built from 14 residues. Germline CDR1 MGHDK, CDR2 SYGVNS. Trimming removed 1 base from V and 7 bases from J, with 11 bases in between. Sequencing input: PBMCs. The origin of this receptor is a man aged 18 to 35 in good health and CMV-seropositive. The chain carries TRBV25-1 and TRBJ2-1; possible D gene TRBD1, 7 bases. The CDR3 coding sequence is TGTGCCAGCAGTGAATGGAGGGGGCTAAATGAGCAGTTCTTC. It specifies CASSEWRGLNEQFF.